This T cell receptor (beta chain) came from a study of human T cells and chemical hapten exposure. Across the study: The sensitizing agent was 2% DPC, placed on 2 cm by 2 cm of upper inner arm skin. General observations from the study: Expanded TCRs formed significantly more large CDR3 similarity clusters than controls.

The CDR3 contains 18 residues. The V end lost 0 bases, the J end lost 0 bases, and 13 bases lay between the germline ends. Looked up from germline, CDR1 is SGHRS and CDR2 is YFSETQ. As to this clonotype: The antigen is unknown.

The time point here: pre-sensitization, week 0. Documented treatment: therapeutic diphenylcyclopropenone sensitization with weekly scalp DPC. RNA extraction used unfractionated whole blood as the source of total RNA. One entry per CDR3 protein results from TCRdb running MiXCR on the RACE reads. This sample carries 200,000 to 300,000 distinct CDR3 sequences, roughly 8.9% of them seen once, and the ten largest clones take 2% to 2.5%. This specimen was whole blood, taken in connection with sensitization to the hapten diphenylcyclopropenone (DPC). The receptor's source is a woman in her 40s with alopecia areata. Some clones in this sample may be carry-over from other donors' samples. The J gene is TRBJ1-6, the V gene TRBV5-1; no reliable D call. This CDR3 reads CASSLGADQSSYNSPLHF. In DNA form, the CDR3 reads TGCGCCAGCAGCTTGGGAGCGGACCAGAGCTCCTATAATTCACCCCTCCACTTT.